In its sample, the clone carrying this T cell receptor (beta chain) was seen many times. No antigen is known for it. Trimming removed 2 bases at V and 4 bases at J, with 11 bases between. This CDR3 spans 13 amino acids. The germline CDR1 and CDR2 sequences are DFQATT and SNEGSKA (reference sequence). The record originates from a study of regulatory T cells in long-lasting Graves disease. Both iRepertoire HTBI primers and Arm-PCR of CDR3 regions were used to build the TCR beta libraries. TCRdb re-called the multiplex PCR reads with MiXCR, one entry per CDR3 protein. This sample yields more than 350,000 distinct CDR3 sequences, of which just under 15% are seen a single time; over 15% belongs to the top ten. Time point specified: newly diagnosed GD, antithyroid drugs for less than 3 months. PBMC-extracted RNA yielded the TCR library. Overall study findings and caveats: Accuracy was perhaps lowered by the small sample size.

A further study also used this sample, focusing on T cells in Graves' hyperthyroidism and ophthalmopathy. This second study says: A set of HTBI primers served as the primers for a first-round RT-PCR of the TCR CDR3.

This sample comprised peripheral blood mononuclear cells (PBMCs), obtained at new diagnosis, from a patient treated with antithyroid drugs. This TCR was sampled from a young woman with Graves disease. The chain carries TRBV20-1 and TRBJ1-2; D call uncertain. CDR3 in amino acids: CSARPTSGYGYTF. Here the CDR3 DNA reads TGCAGTGCTAGACCCACGAGCGGCTATGGCTACACCTTC.